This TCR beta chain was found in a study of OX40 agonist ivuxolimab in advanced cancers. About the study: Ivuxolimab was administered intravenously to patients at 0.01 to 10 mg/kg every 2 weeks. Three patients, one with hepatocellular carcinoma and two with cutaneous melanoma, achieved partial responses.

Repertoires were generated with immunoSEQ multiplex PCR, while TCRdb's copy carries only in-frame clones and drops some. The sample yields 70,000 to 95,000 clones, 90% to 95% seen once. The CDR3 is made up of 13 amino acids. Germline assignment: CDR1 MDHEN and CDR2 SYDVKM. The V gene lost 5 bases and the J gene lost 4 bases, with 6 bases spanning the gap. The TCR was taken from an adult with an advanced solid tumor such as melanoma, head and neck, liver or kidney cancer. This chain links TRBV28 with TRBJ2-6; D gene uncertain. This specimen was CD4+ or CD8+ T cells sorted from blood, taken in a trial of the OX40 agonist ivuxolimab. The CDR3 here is CASSPPGANVLTF. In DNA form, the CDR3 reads TGTGCCAGCAGTCCCCCCGGGGCCAACGTCCTGACTTTC.